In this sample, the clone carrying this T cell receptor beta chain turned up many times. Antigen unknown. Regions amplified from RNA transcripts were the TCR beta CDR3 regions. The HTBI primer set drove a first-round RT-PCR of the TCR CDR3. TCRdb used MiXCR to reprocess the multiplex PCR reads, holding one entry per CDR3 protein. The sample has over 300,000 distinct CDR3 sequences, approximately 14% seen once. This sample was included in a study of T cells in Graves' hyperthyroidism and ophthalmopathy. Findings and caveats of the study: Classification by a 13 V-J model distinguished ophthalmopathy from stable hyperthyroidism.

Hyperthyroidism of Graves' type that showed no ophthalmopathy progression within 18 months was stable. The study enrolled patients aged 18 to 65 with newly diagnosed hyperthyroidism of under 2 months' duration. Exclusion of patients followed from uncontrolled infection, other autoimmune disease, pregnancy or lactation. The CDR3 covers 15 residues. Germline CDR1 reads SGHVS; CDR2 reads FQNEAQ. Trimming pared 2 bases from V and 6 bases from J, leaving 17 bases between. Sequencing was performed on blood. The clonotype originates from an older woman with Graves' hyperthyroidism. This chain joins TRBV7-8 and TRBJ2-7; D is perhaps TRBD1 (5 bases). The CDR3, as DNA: TGTGCCAGCAGCTTACTGGTAGGGGAAGCGAGCGAGCAGTACTTC. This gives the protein CASSLLVGEASEQYF.